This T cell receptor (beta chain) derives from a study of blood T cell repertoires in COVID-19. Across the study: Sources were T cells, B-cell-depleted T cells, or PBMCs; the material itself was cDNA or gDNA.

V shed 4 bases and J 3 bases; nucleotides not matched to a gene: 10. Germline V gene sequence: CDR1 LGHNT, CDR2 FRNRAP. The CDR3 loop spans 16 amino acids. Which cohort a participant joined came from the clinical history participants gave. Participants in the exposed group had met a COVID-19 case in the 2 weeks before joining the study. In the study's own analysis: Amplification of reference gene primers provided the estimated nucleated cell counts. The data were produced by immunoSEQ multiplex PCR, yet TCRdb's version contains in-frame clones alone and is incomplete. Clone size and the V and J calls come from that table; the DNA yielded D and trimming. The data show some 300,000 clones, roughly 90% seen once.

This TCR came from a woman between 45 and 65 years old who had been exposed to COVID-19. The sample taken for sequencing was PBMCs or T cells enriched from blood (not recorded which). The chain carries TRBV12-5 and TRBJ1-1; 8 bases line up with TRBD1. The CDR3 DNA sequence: TGTGCTAGTGGTTCCCCCGTCAGGGGGCCGGACACTGAAGCTTTCTTT. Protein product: CASGSPVRGPDTEAFF.